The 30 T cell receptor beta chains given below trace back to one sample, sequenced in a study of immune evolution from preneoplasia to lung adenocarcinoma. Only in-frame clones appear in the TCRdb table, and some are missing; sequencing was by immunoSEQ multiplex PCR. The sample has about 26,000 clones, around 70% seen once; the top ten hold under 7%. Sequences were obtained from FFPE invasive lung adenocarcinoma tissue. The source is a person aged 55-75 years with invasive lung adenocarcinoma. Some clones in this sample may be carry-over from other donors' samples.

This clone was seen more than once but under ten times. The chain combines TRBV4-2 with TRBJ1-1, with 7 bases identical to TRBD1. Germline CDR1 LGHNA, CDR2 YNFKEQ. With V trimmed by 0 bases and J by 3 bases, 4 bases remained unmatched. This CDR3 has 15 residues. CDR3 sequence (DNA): TGTGCCAGCAGCCAAGAGTGGCAGGGGGACACTGAAGCTTTCTTT. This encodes CASSQEWQGDTEAFF.

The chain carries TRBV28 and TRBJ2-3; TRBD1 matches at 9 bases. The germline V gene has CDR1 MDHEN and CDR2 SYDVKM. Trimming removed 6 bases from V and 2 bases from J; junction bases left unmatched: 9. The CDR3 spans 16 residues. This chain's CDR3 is CASSSGQGPFTDTQYF. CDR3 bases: TGTGCCAGCAGCTCCGGACAGGGGCCATTCACAGATACGCAGTATTTT.

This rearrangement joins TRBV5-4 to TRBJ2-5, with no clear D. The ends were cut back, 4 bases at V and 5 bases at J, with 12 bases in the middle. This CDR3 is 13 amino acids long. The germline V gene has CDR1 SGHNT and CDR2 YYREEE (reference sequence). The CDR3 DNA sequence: TGTGCCAGCAGCCAAGACCCTGGGGAGACCCAGTACTTC. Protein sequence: CASSQDPGETQYF. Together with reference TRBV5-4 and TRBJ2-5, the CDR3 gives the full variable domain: ETGVTQSPTHLIKTRGQQVTLRCSSQSGHNTVSWYQQALGQGPQFIFQYYREEENGRGNFPPRFSGLQFPNYSSELNVNALELDDSALYLCASSQDPGETQYFGPGTRLLVL.

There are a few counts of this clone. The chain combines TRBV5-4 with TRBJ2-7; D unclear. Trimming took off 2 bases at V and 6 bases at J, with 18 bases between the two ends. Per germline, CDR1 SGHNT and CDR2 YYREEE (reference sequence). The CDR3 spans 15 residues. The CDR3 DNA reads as TGTGCCAGCAGCTTTTATGACCGACGAGAAGTCGAGCAGTACTTC. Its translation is CASSFYDRREVEQYF. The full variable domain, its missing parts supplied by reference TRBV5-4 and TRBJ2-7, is ETGVTQSPTHLIKTRGQQVTLRCSSQSGHNTVSWYQQALGQGPQFIFQYYREEENGRGNFPPRFSGLQFPNYSSELNVNALELDDSALYLCASSFYDRREVEQYFGPGTRLTVT.

The CDR3 bases are TGTGCCAGCAGCGGGGCAGAGCGGAGTTTCGGAAACACCATATATTTT. Protein product: CASSGAERSFGNTIYF. The chain recombines TRBV2 with TRBJ1-3; D may be TRBD1 (5 bases). The CDR3 contains 16 residues. Per the germline V gene, CDR1 is SNHLY and CDR2 is FYNNEI. V lost 6 bases, J lost 4 bases, and 19 bases lay in between.

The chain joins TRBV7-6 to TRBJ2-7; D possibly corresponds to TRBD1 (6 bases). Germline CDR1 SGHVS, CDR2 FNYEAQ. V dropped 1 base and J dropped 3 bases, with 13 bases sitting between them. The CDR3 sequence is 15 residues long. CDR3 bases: TGTGCCAGCAGCTTAGAACAGGGAGCATTCTACGAGCAGTACTTC. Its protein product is CASSLEQGAFYEQYF.

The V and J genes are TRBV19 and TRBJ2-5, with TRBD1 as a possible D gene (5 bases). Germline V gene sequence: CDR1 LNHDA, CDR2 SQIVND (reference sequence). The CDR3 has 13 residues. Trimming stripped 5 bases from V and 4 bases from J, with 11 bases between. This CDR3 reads CASSEPGRETQYF. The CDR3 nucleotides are TGTGCCAGTAGTGAGCCAGGGCGAGAGACCCAGTACTTC.

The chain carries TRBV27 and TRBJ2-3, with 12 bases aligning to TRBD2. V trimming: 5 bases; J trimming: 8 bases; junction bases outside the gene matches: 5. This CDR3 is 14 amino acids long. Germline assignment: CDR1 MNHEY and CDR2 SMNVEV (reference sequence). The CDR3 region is CASSRASGGGTQYF. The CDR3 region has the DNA TGTGCCAGCAGTCGGGCTAGCGGGGGGGGTACGCAGTATTTT.

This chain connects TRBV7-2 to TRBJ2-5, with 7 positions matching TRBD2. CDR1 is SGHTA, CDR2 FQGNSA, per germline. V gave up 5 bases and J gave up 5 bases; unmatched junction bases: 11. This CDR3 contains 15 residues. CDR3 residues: CASSPWVREGETQYF. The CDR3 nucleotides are TGTGCCAGCAGCCCATGGGTCAGGGAGGGGGAGACCCAGTACTTC.

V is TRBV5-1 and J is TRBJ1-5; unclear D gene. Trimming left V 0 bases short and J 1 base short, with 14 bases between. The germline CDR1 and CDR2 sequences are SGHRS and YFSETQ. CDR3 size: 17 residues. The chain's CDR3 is CASSLGPSVGSNQPQHF. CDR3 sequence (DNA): TGCGCCAGCAGCTTGGGCCCCTCAGTGGGGAGCAATCAGCCCCAGCATTTT.

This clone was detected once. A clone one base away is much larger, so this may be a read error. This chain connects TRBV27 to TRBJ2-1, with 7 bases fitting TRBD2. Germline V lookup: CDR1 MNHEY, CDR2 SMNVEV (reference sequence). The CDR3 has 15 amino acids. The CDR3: CTSSLGRPGGNEQFF. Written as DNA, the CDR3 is TGTACCAGCAGTTTAGGGCGTCCGGGGGGCAATGAGCAGTTCTTC.

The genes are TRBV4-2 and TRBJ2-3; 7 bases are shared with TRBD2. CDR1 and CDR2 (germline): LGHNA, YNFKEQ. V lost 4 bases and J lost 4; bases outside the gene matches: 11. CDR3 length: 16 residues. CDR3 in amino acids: CASSPRGGVTSDTQYF. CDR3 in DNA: TGTGCCAGCAGCCCCCGCGGGGGAGTTACCTCAGATACGCAGTATTTT.

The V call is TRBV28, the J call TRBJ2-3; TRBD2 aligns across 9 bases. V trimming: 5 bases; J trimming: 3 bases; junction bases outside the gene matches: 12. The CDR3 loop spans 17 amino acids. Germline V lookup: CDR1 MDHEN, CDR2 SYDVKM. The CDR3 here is CASSLRPGREGTDTQYF. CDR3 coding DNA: TGTGCCAGCAGTCTCCGACCCGGGCGGGAGGGTACAGATACGCAGTATTTT.

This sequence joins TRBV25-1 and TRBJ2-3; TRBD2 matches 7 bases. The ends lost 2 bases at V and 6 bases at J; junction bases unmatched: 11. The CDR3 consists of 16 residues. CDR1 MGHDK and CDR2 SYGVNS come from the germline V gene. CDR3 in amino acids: CASSEGVGGSADTQYF. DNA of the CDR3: TGTGCCAGCAGTGAAGGAGTCGGCGGGAGTGCTGATACGCAGTATTTT.

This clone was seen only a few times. CDR3 nucleotides: TGTGCCAGCAGCTTTGGGACTTCTGAGACCCAGTACTTC. Its protein product is CASSFGTSETQYF. The chain recombines TRBV11-3 with TRBJ2-5, with D perhaps TRBD2 (6 bases). There are 13 residues in the CDR3. V was clipped by 3 bases and J by 5 bases, with 10 bases between them. The germline V gene has CDR1 SGHNT and CDR2 YENEEA. Complete variable domain (other parts from reference TRBV11-3 and TRBJ2-5): EAGVVQSPRYKIIEKKQPVAFWCNPISGHNTLYWYLQNLGQGPELLIRYENEEAVDDSQLPKDRFSAERLKGVDSTLKIQPAELGDSAVYLCASSFGTSETQYFGPGTRLLVL.

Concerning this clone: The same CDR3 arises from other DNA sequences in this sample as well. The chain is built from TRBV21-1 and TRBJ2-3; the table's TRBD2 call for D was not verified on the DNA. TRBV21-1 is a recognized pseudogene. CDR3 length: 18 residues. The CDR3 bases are TGTGCTAGTTTAGGGGAGGCGGGAGGGCTGCACGGTACAGATACGCAGTATTTT. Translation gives CASLGEAGGLHGTDTQYF.

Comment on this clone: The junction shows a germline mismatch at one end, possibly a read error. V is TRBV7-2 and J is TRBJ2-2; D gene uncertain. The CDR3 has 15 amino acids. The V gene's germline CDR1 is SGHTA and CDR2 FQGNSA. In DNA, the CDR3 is TGTGCCAGCAGCTTAGCGGTGCCGAAAACCGGGGAGCTGTTTTTT. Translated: CASSLAVPKTGELFF.

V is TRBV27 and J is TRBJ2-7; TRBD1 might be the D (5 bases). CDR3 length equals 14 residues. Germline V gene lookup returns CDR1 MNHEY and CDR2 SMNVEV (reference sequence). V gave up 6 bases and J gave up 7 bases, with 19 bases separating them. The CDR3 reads CASRLQAATVEQYF. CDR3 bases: TGTGCCAGCAGATTACAGGCAGCGACGGTGGAGCAGTACTTC.

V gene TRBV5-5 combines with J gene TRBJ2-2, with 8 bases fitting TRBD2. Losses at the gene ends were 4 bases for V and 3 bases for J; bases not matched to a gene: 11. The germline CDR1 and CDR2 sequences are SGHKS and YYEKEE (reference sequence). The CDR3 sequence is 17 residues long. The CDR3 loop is CASSLRHGGADTGELFF. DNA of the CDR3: TGTGCCAGCAGCCTAAGGCACGGGGGGGCCGACACCGGGGAGCTGTTTTTT.

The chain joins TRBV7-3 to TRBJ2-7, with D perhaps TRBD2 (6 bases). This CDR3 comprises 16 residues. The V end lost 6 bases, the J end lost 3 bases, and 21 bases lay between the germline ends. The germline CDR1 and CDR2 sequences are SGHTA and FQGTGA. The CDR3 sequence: CASRLLILARYYEQYF. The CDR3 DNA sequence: TGTGCCAGCAGACTTCTCATTCTAGCGAGATACTACGAGCAGTACTTC. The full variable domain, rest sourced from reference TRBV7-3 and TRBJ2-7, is GAGVSQTPSNKVTEKGKYVELRCDPISGHTALYWYRQSLGQGPEFLIYFQGTGAADDSGLPNDRFFAVRPEGSVSTLKIQRTERGDSAVYLCASRLLILARYYEQYFGPGTRLTVT.

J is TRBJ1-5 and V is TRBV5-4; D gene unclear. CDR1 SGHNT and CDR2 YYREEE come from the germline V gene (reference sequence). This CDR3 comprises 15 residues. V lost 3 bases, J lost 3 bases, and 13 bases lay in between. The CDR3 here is CASSSPENNNQPQHF. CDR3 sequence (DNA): TGTGCCAGCAGCTCCCCCGAGAATAACAATCAGCCCCAGCATTTT.

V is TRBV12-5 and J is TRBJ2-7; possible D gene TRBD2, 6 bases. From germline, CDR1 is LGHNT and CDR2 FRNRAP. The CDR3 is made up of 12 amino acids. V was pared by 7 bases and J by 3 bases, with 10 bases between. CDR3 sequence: CASAETSYEQYF. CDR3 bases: TGTGCTAGTGCCGAGACTAGCTACGAGCAGTACTTC.

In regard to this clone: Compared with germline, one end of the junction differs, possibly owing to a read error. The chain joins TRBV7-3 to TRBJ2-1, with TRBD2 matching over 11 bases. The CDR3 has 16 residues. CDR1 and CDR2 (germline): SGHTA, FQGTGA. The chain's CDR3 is CASSITSGSPYNEQFF. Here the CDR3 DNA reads TGTGCCAGCAGCATAACTAGCGGGAGTCCTTACAATGAGCAGTTCTTC. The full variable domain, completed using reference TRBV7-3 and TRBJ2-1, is GAGVSQTPSNKVTEKGKYVELRCDPISGHTALYWYRQSLGQGPEFLIYFQGTGAADDSGLPNDRFFAVRPEGSVSTLKIQRTERGDSAVYLCASSITSGSPYNEQFFGPGTRLTVL.

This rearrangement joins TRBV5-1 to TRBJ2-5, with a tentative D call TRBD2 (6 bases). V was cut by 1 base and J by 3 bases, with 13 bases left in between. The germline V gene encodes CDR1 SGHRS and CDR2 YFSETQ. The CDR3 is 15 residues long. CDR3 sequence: CASSLSGAAEETQYF. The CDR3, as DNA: TGCGCCAGCAGCTTGTCGGGAGCCGCCGAAGAGACCCAGTACTTC.

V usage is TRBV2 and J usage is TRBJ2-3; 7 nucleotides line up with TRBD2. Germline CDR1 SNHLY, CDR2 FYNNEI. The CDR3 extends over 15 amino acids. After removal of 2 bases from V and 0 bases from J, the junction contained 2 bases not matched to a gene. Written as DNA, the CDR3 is TGTGCCAGCAGTGAAACGGGAGGCAGCACAGATACGCAGTATTTT. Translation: CASSETGGSTDTQYF.

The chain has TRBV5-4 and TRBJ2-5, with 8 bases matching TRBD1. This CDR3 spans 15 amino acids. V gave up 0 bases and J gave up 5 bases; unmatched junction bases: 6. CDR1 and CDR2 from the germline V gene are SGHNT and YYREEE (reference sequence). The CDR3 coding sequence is TGTGCCAGCAGCTTGGCGGGCAGGGGGCTTGAGACCCAGTACTTC. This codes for CASSLAGRGLETQYF.

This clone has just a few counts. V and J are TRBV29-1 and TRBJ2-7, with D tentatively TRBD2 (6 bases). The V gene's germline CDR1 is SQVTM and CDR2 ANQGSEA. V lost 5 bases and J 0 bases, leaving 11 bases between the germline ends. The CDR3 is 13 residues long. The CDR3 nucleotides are TGCAGCGTTAGGCGGAGGGGCTCCTACGAGCAGTACTTC. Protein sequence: CSVRRRGSYEQYF.

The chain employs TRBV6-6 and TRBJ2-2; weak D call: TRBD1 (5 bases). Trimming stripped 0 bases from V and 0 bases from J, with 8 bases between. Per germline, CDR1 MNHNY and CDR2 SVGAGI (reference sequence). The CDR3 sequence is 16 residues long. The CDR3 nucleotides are TGTGCCAGCAGTTACTCGAAGGGGTCGAACACCGGGGAGCTGTTTTTT. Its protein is CASSYSKGSNTGELFF.

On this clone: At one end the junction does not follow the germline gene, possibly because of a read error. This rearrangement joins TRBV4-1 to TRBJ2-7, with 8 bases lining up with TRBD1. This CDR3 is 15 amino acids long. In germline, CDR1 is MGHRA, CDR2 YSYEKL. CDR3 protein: CASSQVGTGEPQPFF. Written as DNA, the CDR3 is TGCGCCAGCAGCCAAGTTGGGACAGGCGAACCCCAACCATTCTTC.

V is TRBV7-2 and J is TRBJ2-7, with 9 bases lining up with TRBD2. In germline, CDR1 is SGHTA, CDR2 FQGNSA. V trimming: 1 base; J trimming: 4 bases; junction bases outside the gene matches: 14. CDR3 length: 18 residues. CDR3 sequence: CASSLGILGGRAPYEQYF. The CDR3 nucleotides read TGTGCCAGCAGCTTAGGTATTTTAGGCGGGAGGGCCCCATACGAGCAGTACTTC.